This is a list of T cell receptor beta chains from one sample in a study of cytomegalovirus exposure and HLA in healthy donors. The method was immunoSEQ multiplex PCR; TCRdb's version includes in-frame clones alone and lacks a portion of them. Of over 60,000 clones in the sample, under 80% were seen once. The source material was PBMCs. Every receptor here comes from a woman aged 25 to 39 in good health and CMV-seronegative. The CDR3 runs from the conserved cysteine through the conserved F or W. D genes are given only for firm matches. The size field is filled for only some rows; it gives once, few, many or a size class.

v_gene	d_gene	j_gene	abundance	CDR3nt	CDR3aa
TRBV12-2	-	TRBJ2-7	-	TGTGCAAGTCGCTTATTGCAGCGGGAAGGGGACTACGAGCAGCACTTC	CASRLLQREGDYEQHF
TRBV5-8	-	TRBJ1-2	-	TGTGCCAGCAGCTTTAAAAGGGGCCGCCTCGAAGGCTACACCTTC	CASSFKRGRLEGYTF
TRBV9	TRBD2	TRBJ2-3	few	TGTGCCAGCAGTGCGGCGGGAGGGTGGGCAGATACGCAGTATTTT	CASSAAGGWADTQYF
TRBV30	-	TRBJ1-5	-	TGTGCCTGGGGCGGGGTTGGCGGTCAGCCCCAGCATTTT	CAWGGVGGQPQHF
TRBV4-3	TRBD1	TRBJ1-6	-	TGCGCCAGCAGCCTTCAGTCGACAGGGGAGTCACCCCTCCACTTT	CASSLQSTGESPLHF
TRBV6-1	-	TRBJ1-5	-	TGTGCCAGCAGTGAATCAGGGATTAGTCAGCCCCAGCATTTT	CASSESGISQPQHF
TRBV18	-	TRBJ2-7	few	TGTGCCAGCTCACCCGGGGCGGGACCTACCTACGAGCAGTACTTC	CASSPGAGPTYEQYF
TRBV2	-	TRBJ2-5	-	TGTGCCAGCAGTGACAGCCAAGAGACCCAGTACTTC	CASSDSQETQYF
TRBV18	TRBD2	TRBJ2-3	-	TGTGCCAGCTCGCAACTAGCGGGGGCCACAGATACGCAGTATTTT	CASSQLAGATDTQYF
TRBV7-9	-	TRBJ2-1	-	TGTTCCAGCAGCTCCCCGAACCCTGCAGGGAAAAATGAGCAGTTCTTC	CSSSSPNPAGKNEQFF
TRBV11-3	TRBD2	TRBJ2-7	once	TGTGCCAGCAGCATCACTAGCGGGAGTACCTACGAGCAGTACTTC	CASSITSGSTYEQYF
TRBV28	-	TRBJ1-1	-	TGTGCCAGCGGGGGGACCTTGAACACTGAAGCTTTCTTT	CASGGTLNTEAFF
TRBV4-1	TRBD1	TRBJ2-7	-	TGCGCCAGCAGCCAAGTAAGGGACAGGGCCTACGAGCAGTACTTC	CASSQVRDRAYEQYF
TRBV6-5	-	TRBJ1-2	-	TGTGCCAGCAAGCGGGGGATGGATGGCTACACCTTC	CASKRGMDGYTF
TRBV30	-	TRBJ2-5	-	TGTGCCTGGAACAGGGCCCAAGAGACCCAGTACTTC	CAWNRAQETQYF
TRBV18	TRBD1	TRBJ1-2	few	TGTGCCAGCTCACCTCGGGACCGGGACAGGGTTGGCTACACCTTC	CASSPRDRDRVGYTF
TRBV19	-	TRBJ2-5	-	TGTGCCAGTAGTATAGATCAGGCCAGGGGACAAGAGACCCAGTACTTC	CASSIDQARGQETQYF
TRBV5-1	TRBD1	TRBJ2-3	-	TGCGCCAGCAGCTTGGTTGAGACAGGGAGCATGCAGTATTTT	CASSLVETGSMQYF
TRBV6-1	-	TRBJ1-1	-	TGTGCCAGCATATATGAGAGCCTGAACACTGAAGCTTTCTTT	CASIYESLNTEAFF
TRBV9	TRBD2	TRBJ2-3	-	TGTGCCAGCAGCGCGTTGACTAGCGGATACACAGATACGCAGTATTTT	CASSALTSGYTDTQYF
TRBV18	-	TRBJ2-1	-	TGTGCCAGCTCACCAAGTGTGGTGGTACGGAGCTCCTACAATGAGCAGTTCTTC	CASSPSVVVRSSYNEQFF
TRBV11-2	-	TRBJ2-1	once	TGTGCCAGCAGCACCCAGCGGGTCTCCTACAATGAGCAGTTCTTC	CASSTQRVSYNEQFF
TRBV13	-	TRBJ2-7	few	TGTGCCAGCAGCTTAACCAGGGCTGGCTACGAGCAGTACTTC	CASSLTRAGYEQYF
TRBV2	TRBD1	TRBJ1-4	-	TGTGCCAGCAGGAAAGAGGGGGCTGCAACTAATGAAAAACTGTTTTTT	CASRKEGAATNEKLFF
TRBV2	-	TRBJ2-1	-	TGTGCCAGCAGTGTAACGCTAGGCGGAGTGGGCAATGAGCAGTTCTTC	CASSVTLGGVGNEQFF
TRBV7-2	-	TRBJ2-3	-	TGTGCCAGCAGCTTCCCACAGGGCTTCACAGATACGCAGTATTTT	CASSFPQGFTDTQYF
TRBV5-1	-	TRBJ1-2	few	TGCGCCAGCAGCTTGGCCTCACTGTCCGGCTACACCTTC	CASSLASLSGYTF
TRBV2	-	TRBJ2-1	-	TGTGCCAGCAGTGCCAGCTACAATGAGCAGTTCTTC	CASSASYNEQFF